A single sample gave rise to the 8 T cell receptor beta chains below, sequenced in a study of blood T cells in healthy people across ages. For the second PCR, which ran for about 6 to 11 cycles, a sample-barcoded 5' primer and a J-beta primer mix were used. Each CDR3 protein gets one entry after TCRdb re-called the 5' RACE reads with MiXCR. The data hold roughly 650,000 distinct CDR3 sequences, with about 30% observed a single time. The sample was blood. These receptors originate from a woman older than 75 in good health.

The DNA for the CDR3 is TGTGCCAGCAGTAAGTTCGCGAACACTGAAGCTTTCTTT. Its translation: CASSKFANTEAFF. The chain uses TRBV28 and TRBJ1-1; D is unclear. Germline CDR1 reads MDHEN; CDR2 reads SYDVKM. The length of the CDR3 is 13 residues. Trimming took off 5 bases at V and 1 base at J, with 8 bases between the two ends.

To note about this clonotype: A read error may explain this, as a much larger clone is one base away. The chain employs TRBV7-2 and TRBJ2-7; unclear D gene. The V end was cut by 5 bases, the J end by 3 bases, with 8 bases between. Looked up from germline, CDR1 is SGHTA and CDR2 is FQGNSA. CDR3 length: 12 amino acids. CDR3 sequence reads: CASSALGYEQYF. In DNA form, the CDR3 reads TGTGCCAGCAGCGCGCTCGGCTACGAGCAGTACTTC.

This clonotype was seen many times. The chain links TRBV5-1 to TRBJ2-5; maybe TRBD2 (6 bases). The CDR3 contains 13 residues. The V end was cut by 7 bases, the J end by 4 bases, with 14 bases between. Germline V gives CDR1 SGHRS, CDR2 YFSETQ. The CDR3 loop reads CASRRGEAETQYF. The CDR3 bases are TGCGCCAGCCGCCGAGGGGAGGCAGAGACCCAGTACTTC.

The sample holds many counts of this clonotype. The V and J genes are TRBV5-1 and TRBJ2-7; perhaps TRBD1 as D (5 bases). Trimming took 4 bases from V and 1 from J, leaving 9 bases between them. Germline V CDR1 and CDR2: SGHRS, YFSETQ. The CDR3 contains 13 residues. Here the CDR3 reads CASSNDSSYEQYF. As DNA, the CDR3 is TGCGCCAGCAGCAACGACAGTTCCTACGAGCAGTACTTC.

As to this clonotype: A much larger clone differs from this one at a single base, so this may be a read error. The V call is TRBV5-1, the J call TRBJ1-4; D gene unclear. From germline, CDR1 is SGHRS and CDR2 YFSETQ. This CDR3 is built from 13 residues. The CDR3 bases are TGCGCCAGCAGCTTGGAGGCGAATGAAAAACGGTTTTTT. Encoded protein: CASSLEANEKRFF.

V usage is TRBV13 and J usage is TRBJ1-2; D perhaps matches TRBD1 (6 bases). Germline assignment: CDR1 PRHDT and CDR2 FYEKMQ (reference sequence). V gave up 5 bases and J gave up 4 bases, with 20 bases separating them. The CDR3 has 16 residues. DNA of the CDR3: TGTGCCAGCAGCAACTTAGCTGCACAGGGATCCTATGGCTACACCTTC. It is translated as CASSNLAAQGSYGYTF.

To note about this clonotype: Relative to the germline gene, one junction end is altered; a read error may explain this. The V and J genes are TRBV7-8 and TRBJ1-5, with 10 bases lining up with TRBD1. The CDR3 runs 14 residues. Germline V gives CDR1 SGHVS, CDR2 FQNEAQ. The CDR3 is CASSWGQGNQSQHF. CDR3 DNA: TGTGCCAGCAGCTGGGGACAGGGGAATCAGTCCCAGCATTTT.

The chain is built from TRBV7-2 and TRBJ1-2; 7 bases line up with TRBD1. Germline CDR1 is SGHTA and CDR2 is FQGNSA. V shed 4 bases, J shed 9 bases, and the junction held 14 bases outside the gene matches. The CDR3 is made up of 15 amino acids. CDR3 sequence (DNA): TGTGCCAGCAGCTCAGGACAGGAGGCCTTCCGCCGCTACACCTTC. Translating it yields CASSSGQEAFRRYTF.